The 14 T cell receptor beta chains reported below all come from one sample, sequenced in a study of blood T cell repertoires in COVID-19. TCRdb's table, derived via immunoSEQ multiplex PCR, lists solely in-frame clones and lacks some. Among 50,000 to 55,000 clones listed, about 88% were seen once. The sample taken for sequencing was peripheral blood. These receptors originate from a human donor with active COVID-19. The donor label of this sample is uncertain.

This sequence joins TRBV5-8 and TRBJ2-2; 7 positions agree with TRBD1. After removal of 5 bases from V and 1 base from J, the junction contained 5 bases not matched to a gene. Germline CDR1 SGHTS, CDR2 YDEGEE. This CDR3 has 15 amino acids. CDR3 amino acids: CASSPGTVNTGELFF. The DNA for the CDR3 is TGTGCCAGCAGTCCCGGGACAGTGAACACCGGGGAGCTGTTTTTT.

This clone was observed a single time. V gene TRBV27 combines with J gene TRBJ1-1; no clear D. From germline, CDR1 is MNHEY and CDR2 SMNVEV (reference sequence). The CDR3 length is 14 residues. Trimming took 2 bases from V and 4 from J, leaving 11 bases between them. The CDR3 loop is CASSLPGKGTEAFF. DNA of the CDR3: TGTGCCAGCAGTTTACCCGGGAAGGGCACTGAAGCTTTCTTT.

This chain uses TRBV5-1 with TRBJ1-5; TRBD1 might be the D (5 bases). Germline lookup yields CDR1 SGHRS and CDR2 YFSETQ. This CDR3 contains 14 residues. V was pared by 3 bases and J by 3 bases, with 10 bases between. CDR3 sequence reads: CASSSDSLNQPQHF. In DNA, the CDR3 is TGCGCCAGCAGCTCCGACAGTCTCAATCAGCCCCAGCATTTT.

This chain joins TRBV7-2 and TRBJ1-4, with unresolved D. The length of the CDR3 is 15 residues. CDR1 is SGHTA and CDR2 is FQGNSA in the germline V gene. Trimming stripped 1 base from V and 0 bases from J, with 6 bases between. The CDR3 DNA sequence: TGTGCCAGCAGCTTAGTCCCTGCAACTAATGAAAAACTGTTTTTT. Its protein product is CASSLVPATNEKLFF.

The genes are TRBV5-4 and TRBJ2-2; weak D call: TRBD1 (6 bases). The germline gives CDR1 SGHNT, CDR2 YYREEE (reference sequence). This CDR3 region has 18 residues. The germline V and J ends were trimmed by 5 bases and 2 bases, with 22 bases remaining between them. The CDR3 nucleotides read TGTGCCAGCAGGAGGACAGCCAATAGTCCGCGTAACACCGGGGAGCTGTTTTTT. It codes for CASRRTANSPRNTGELFF.

J is TRBJ2-1 and V is TRBV5-1; 8 bases map to TRBD2. There are 17 residues in the CDR3. V was clipped by 4 bases and J by 9 bases; unmatched bases: 18. CDR1 and CDR2 (germline): SGHRS, YFSETQ. The CDR3 DNA sequence: TGCGCCAGCAGCCCGGGGTCACCGGGACTAGGGAGGGGTGAGCAGTTCTTC. Translating it yields CASSPGSPGLGRGEQFF.

The chain couples TRBV3-1 (or the pseudogene TRBV3-2) to TRBJ2-1; 10 bases match TRBD2. Germline V gives CDR1 LGHDT, CDR2 YNNKEL (reference sequence). The length of the CDR3 is 16 residues. V lost 4 bases, J lost 7 bases, and 10 bases stayed unmatched. The DNA of the CDR3 is TGTGCCAGCAGCCCACGGACTAGCGGTATCTGGAATGAGCAGTTCTTC. Protein: CASSPRTSGIWNEQFF.

The rearrangement joins TRBV20-1 to TRBJ2-7, with 9 bases aligning to TRBD2. The CDR3 totals 14 residues. Trimming at V came to 3 bases and at J to 2 bases, leaving 5 bases not matched to a gene. CDR1 is DFQATT, CDR2 SNEGSKA, per germline (reference sequence). The CDR3 nucleotides are TGCAGTGCTAGTAGGGCTAGCGGGACCTACGAGCAGTACTTC. Translating gives CSASRASGTYEQYF.

This clone has just one count. The V gene is TRBV5-4, the J gene TRBJ2-7, with D tentatively TRBD2 (6 bases). The V end was cut by 0 bases, the J end by 4 bases, with 8 bases between. CDR1 is SGHNT, CDR2 YYREEE, per germline (reference sequence). This CDR3 spans 13 amino acids. CDR3 in DNA: TGTGCCAGCAGCTTGGCGAGCGGGTACGAGCAGTACTTC. Residues: CASSLASGYEQYF.

V and J are TRBV10-3 and TRBJ2-1; D not resolved. CDR1 and CDR2 (germline): ENHRY, SYGVKD. Trimming shortened V by 5 bases and J by 8 bases, and 13 bases separated the two germline ends. The CDR3 runs to 13 residues. CDR3 protein: CAISTSLGYEQFF. In DNA form, the CDR3 reads TGTGCCATCAGTACCTCCCTCGGGTATGAGCAGTTCTTC.

The genes are TRBV9 and TRBJ2-2; no definite D call. Germline CDR1 and CDR2: SGDLS and YYNGEE. The ends were cut back, 0 bases at V and 0 bases at J, with 6 bases in the middle. The CDR3 is 15 residues long. The CDR3 nucleotides read TGTGCCAGCAGCGTAGTGAGTTCGAACACCGGGGAGCTGTTTTTT. Translation: CASSVVSSNTGELFF.

This clone came up once. Here the CDR3 DNA reads TGTGCCAGTAGTCTTGGAGGGACAGGGAGCTACAATGAGCAGTTCTTC. Amino acids: CASSLGGTGSYNEQFF. V is TRBV19 and J is TRBJ2-1; 9 nucleotides agree with TRBD1. V shed 5 bases and J 3 bases; nucleotides not matched to a gene: 8. This CDR3 comprises 16 residues. Germline V gene sequence: CDR1 LNHDA, CDR2 SQIVND (reference sequence).

The rearrangement uses TRBV4-2 and TRBJ2-1; TRBD2 aligns across 7 bases. CDR1 LGHNA and CDR2 YNFKEQ come from the germline V gene. CDR3 length: 13 amino acids. Germline trimming cut 6 bases from V and 4 bases from J; bases unmatched to any gene: 3. In DNA, the CDR3 is TGTGCCAGCAGGCCTAGCGGTTACAATGAGCAGTTCTTC. Translated, it gives CASRPSGYNEQFF.

This clone was observed a single time. The chain links TRBV9 to TRBJ1-1; D might be TRBD1 (6 bases). CDR1 SGDLS and CDR2 YYNGEE come from the germline V gene. Deletions cut 2 bases from V and 2 bases from J, with 13 bases between. The CDR3 has 15 amino acids. This CDR3 is CASSVMTGGNTEAFF. DNA of the CDR3: TGTGCCAGCAGCGTTATGACAGGTGGAAACACTGAAGCTTTCTTT.